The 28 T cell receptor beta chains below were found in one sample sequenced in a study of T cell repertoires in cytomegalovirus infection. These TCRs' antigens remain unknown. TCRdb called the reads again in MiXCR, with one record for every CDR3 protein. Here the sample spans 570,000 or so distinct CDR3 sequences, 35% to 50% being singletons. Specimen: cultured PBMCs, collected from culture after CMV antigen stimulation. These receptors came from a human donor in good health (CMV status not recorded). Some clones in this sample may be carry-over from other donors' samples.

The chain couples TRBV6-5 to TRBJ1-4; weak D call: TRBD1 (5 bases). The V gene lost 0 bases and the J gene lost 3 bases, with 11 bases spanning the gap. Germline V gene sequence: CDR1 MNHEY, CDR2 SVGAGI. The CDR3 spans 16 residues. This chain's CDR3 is CASSYSRGAANEKLFF. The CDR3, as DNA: TGTGCCAGCAGTTACTCTCGCGGGGCAGCTAATGAAAAACTGTTTTTT.

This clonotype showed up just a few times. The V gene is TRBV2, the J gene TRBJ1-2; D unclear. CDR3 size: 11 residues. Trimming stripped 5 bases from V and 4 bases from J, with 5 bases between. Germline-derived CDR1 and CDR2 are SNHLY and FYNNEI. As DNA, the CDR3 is TGTGCCAGCAGTCAGAGCTATGGCTACACCTTC. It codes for CASSQSYGYTF.

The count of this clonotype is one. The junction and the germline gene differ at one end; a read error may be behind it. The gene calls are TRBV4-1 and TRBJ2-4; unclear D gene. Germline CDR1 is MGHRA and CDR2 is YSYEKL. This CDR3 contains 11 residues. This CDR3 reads CASSQGAVQYF. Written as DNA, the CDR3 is TGTGCCAGCAGCCAAGGTGCAGTTCAGTACTTC.

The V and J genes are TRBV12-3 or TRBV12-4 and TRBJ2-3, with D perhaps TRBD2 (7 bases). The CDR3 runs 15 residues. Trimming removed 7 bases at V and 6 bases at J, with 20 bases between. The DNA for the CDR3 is TGTGCCAGCACTCTAGGGTCGGGGGGCGGGGATACGCAGTATTTT. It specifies CASTLGSGGGDTQYF.

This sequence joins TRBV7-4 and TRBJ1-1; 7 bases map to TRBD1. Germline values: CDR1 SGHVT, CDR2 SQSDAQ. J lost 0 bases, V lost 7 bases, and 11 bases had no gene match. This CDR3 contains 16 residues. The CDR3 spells CASKPPPTGLNTEAFF. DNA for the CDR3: TGTGCCAGCAAACCCCCCCCGACAGGGTTGAACACTGAAGCTTTCTTT. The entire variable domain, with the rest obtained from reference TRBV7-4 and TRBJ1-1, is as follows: GAGVSQSPRYKVAKRGRDVALRCDSISGHVTLYWYRQTLGQGSEVLTYSQSDAQRDKSGRPSGRFSAERPERSVSTLKIQRTEQGDSAVYLCASKPPPTGLNTEAFFGQGTRLTVV.

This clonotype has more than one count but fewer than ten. DNA for the CDR3: TGTGCCAGCGGCAGGGCAGAGACCCAGTACTTC. This gives the protein CASGRAETQYF. The chain combines TRBV6-1 with TRBJ2-5; D may be TRBD1 (5 bases). Germline V gene sequence: CDR1 MNHNS, CDR2 SASEGT. Trimming left V 8 bases short and J 4 bases short, with 8 bases between. The length of the CDR3 is 11 residues.

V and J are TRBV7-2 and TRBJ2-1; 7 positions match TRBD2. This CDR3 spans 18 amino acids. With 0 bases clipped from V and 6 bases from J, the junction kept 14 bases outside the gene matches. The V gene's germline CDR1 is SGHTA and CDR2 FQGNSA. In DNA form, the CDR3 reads TGTGCCAGCAGCTTAGCCTATCTACGGGGGAGGGCCCGCAATGAGCAGTTCTTC. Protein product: CASSLAYLRGRARNEQFF.

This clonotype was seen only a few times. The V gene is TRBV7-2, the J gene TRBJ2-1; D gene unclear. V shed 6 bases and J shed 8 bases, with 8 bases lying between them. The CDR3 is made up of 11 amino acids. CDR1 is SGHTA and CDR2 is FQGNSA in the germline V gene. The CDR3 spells CASSMVYEQFF. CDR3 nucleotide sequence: TGTGCCAGCAGTATGGTCTATGAGCAGTTCTTC.

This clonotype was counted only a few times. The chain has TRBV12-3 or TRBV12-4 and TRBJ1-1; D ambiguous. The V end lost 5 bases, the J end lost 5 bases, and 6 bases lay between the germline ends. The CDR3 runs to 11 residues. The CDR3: CASSPITEAFF. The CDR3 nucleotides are TGTGCCAGCAGTCCCATTACTGAAGCTTTCTTT.

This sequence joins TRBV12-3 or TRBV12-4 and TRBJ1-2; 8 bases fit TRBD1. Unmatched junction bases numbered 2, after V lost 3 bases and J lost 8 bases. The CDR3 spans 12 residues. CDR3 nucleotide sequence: TGTGCCAGCAGTTTTGGGACAGGCGGCTACACCTTC. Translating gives CASSFGTGGYTF.

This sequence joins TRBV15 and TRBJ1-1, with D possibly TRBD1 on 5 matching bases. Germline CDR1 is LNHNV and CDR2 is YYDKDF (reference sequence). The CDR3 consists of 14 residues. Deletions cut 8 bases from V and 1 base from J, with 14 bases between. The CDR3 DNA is TGTGCCACCTCACGGACACTTCAGAACACTGAAGCTTTCTTT. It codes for CATSRTLQNTEAFF.

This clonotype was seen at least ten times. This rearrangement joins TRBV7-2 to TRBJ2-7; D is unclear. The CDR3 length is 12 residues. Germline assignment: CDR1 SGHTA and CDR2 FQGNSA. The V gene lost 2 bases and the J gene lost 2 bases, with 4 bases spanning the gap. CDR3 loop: CASSLQPYEQYF. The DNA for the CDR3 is TGTGCCAGCAGCTTACAACCCTACGAGCAGTACTTC.

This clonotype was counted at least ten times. CDR3 protein: CASSLGLAAYEQYF. The CDR3 bases are TGTGCCAGCAGCTTAGGACTAGCGGCCTACGAGCAGTACTTC. V and J are TRBV7-9 and TRBJ2-7; 9 bases agree with TRBD2. This CDR3 spans 14 amino acids. In germline, CDR1 is SEHNR, CDR2 FQNEAQ (reference sequence). J was trimmed by 2 bases and V by 1 base; bases with no gene match: 0.

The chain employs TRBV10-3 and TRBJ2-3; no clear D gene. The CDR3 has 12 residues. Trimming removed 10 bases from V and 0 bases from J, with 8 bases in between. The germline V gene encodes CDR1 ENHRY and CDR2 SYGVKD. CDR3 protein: CATTPSTDTQYF. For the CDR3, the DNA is TGTGCCACGACTCCTAGCACAGATACGCAGTATTTT.

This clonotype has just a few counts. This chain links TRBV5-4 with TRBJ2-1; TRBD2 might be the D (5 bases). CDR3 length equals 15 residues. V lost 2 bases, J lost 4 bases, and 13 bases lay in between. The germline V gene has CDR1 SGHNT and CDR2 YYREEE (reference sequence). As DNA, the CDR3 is TGTGCCAGCAGCTTTGAAGGACGGGGATACAATGAGCAGTTCTTC. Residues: CASSFEGRGYNEQFF. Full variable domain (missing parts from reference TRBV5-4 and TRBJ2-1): ETGVTQSPTHLIKTRGQQVTLRCSSQSGHNTVSWYQQALGQGPQFIFQYYREEENGRGNFPPRFSGLQFPNYSSELNVNALELDDSALYLCASSFEGRGYNEQFFGPGTRLTVL.

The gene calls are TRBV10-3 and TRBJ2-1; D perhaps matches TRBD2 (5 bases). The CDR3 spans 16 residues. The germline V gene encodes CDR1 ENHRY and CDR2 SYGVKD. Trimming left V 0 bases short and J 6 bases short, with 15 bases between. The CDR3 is CAISESGSRGRNEQFF. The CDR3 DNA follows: TGTGCCATCAGTGAGTCGGGGTCACGGGGTCGCAATGAGCAGTTCTTC.

CDR3 coding DNA: TGTGCCAGCAGCCAAGAATGGCAGTACACCGGGGAGCTGTTTTTT. Protein sequence: CASSQEWQYTGELFF. The rearrangement joins TRBV4-2 to TRBJ2-2; D remains ambiguous. With 0 bases removed from V and 3 bases from J, the gap between germline ends came to 8 bases. CDR1 is LGHNA and CDR2 is YNFKEQ in the germline V gene. The CDR3 sequence is 15 residues long.

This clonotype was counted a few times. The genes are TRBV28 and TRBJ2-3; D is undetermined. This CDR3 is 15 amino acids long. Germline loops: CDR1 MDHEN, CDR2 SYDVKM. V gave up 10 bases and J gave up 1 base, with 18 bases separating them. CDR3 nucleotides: TGTGCCACCGACAAGACCGTAACCCGCACAGATACGCAGTATTTT. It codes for CATDKTVTRTDTQYF.

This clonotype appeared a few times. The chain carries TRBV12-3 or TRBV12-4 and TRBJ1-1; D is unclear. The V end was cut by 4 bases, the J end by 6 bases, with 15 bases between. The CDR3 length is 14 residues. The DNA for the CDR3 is TGTGCCAGCAGTTCCACCGGTCCTTCGGCTGAAGCTTTCTTT. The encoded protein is CASSSTGPSAEAFF.

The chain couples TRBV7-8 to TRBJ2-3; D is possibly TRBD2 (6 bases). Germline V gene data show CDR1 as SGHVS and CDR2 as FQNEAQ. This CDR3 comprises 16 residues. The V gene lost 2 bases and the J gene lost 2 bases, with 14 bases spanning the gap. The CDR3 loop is CASSLISWGVTDTQYF. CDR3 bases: TGTGCCAGCAGCTTAATATCGTGGGGGGTCACAGATACGCAGTATTTT.

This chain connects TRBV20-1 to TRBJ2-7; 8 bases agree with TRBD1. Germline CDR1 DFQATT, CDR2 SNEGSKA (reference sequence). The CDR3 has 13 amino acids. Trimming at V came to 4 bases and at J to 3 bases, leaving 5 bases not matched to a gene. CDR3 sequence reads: CSAKGQGLYEQYF. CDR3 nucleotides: TGCAGTGCTAAAGGACAGGGCCTCTACGAGCAGTACTTC.

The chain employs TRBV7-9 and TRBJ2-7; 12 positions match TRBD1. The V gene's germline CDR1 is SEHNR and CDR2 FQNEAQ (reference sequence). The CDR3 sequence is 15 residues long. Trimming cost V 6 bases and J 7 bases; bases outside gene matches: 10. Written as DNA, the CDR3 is TGTGCCAGCAGTTCTCCGGGACAGGGGGCAGTTGAGCAGTACTTC. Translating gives CASSSPGQGAVEQYF.

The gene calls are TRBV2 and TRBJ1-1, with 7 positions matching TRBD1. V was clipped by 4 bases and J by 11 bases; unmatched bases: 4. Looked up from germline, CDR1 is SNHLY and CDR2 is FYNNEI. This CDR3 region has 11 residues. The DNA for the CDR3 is TGTGCCAGCAGTGTTGACAGGGTTGCTTTCTTT. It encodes CASSVDRVAFF.

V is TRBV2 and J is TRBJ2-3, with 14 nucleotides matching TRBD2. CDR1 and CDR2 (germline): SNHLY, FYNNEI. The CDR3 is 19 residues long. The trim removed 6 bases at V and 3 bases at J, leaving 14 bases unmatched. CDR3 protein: CASRGRLAGGQLPTDTQYF. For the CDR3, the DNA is TGTGCCAGCAGAGGGAGACTAGCGGGAGGGCAACTACCAACAGATACGCAGTATTTT.

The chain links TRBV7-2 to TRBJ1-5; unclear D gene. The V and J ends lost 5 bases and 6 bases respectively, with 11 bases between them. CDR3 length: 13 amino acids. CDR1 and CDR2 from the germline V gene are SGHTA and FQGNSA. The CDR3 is CASSRSATQPQHF. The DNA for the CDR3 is TGTGCCAGCAGCCGGTCAGCGACTCAGCCCCAGCATTTT. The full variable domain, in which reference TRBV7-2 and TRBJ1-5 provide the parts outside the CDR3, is GAGVSQSPSNKVTEKGKDVELRCDPISGHTALYWYRQSLGQGLEFLIYFQGNSAPDKSGLPSDRFSAERTGGSVSTLTIQRTQQEDSAVYLCASSRSATQPQHFGDGTRLSIL.

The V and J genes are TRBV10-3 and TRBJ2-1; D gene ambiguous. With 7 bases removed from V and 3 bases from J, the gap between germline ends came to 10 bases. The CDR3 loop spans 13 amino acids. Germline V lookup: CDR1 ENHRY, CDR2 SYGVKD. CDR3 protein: CAITSSSYNEQFF. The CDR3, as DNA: TGTGCCATCACGAGTAGCAGCTACAATGAGCAGTTCTTC.

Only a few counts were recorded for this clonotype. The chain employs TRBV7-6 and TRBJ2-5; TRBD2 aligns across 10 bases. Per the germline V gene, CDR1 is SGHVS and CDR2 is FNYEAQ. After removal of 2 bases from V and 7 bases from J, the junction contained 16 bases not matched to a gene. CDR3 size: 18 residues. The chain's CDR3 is CASSLSPPQREGLWTQYF. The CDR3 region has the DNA TGTGCCAGCAGCTTATCCCCGCCCCAGCGGGAGGGCCTGTGGACCCAGTACTTC.

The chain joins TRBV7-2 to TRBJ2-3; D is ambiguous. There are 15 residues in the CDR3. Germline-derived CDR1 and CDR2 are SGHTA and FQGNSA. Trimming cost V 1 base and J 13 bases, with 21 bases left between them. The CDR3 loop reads CASSLVGIERATKYF. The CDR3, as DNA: TGTGCCAGCAGCTTAGTAGGTATAGAGCGTGCGACGAAGTATTTT.